These T cell receptor beta chains were read from a single sample in a study of beta chain features in type 1 diabetes. Profiling relied on immunoSEQ multiplex PCR, and the TCRdb table lists in-frame clones only, not all of them. The table includes 160,000 or so clones, approximately 10% detected once. Specimen: central memory CD4+ T cells from blood. The receptors were gathered from a man between 18 and 35 years old in good health. Both conserved end residues are part of each CDR3. The order of the fields is clone size, V gene, J gene, D gene, CDR3 DNA, CDR3 protein. A D gene is named only where the DNA matches it firmly. Not all rows give a size; the values are once, few, many and, for expanded clones, a class.

clone size: NA; V gene: TRBV2; J gene: TRBJ1-2; D gene: NA; CDR3 DNA: TGTGCCAGCAGTGAAGAAGTTTACTATGGCTACACCTTC; CDR3 protein: CASSEEVYYGYTF
clone size: many; V gene: TRBV28; J gene: TRBJ1-5; D gene: NA; CDR3 DNA: TGTGCCAGCAGTTTTGACGTAGGTAGCGGCCAGCCCCAGCATTTT; CDR3 protein: CASSFDVGSGQPQHF
clone size: NA; V gene: TRBV6-5; J gene: TRBJ2-7; D gene: TRBD2; CDR3 DNA: TGTGCCAGCGGACTAGCGGGAGGGGGGCAGTACTTC; CDR3 protein: CASGLAGGGQYF
clone size: few; V gene: TRBV6-1; J gene: TRBJ2-7; D gene: NA; CDR3 DNA: TGTGCCAGCAGATTGCGGGACCCCTACGAGCAGTACTTC; CDR3 protein: CASRLRDPYEQYF
clone size: few; V gene: TRBV4-3; J gene: TRBJ2-7; D gene: NA; CDR3 DNA: TGCGCCAGCAGCCAAGAGAGGGGGATCTACGAGCAGTACTTC; CDR3 protein: CASSQERGIYEQYF
clone size: many; V gene: TRBV9; J gene: TRBJ2-1; D gene: TRBD1; CDR3 DNA: TGTGCCAGCAGCTCCGGACAGGGGATTAACAATGAGCAGTTCTTC; CDR3 protein: CASSSGQGINNEQFF
clone size: NA; V gene: TRBV28; J gene: TRBJ1-3; D gene: NA; CDR3 DNA: TGTGCCAGCAGTCGGGACTTCTCTGGAAACACCATATATTTT; CDR3 protein: CASSRDFSGNTIYF
clone size: few; V gene: TRBV5-1; J gene: TRBJ2-5; D gene: NA; CDR3 DNA: TGCGCCAGCAGCTACAGCCAAGAGACCCAGTACTTC; CDR3 protein: CASSYSQETQYF
clone size: few; V gene: TRBV28; J gene: TRBJ2-3; D gene: NA; CDR3 DNA: TGTGCCAGCAGTTTGCCGGGGGCGACAGATACGCAGTATTTT; CDR3 protein: CASSLPGATDTQYF
clone size: few; V gene: TRBV30; J gene: TRBJ1-4; D gene: TRBD1; CDR3 DNA: TGTGCCTGGAGTGTACCGGGACAGGGGGATGAAAAACTGTTTTTT; CDR3 protein: CAWSVPGQGDEKLFF
clone size: NA; V gene: TRBV5-4; J gene: TRBJ2-4; D gene: TRBD1; CDR3 DNA: TGCGCCAGCAGCCTAGACTGGGACAGGGCCAAAAACATTCAGTACTTC; CDR3 protein: CASSLDWDRAKNIQYF
clone size: NA; V gene: TRBV28; J gene: TRBJ1-4; D gene: NA; CDR3 DNA: TGTGCCAGCAGTCCGGGGATGCATGAAAAACTGTTTTTT; CDR3 protein: CASSPGMHEKLFF
clone size: few; V gene: TRBV28; J gene: TRBJ2-7; D gene: NA; CDR3 DNA: TGTGCCAGCAGTGGCCCCATTCTCCAAGATGTCAGGTACTTC; CDR3 protein: CASSGPILQDVRYF
clone size: few; V gene: TRBV23-1; J gene: TRBJ1-5; D gene: TRBD1; CDR3 DNA: TGCGCCAGCAGTCAACCCTCGTACAGGGGGGCCCAGCCCCAGCATTTT; CDR3 protein: CASSQPSYRGAQPQHF
clone size: NA; V gene: TRBV28; J gene: TRBJ1-2; D gene: NA; CDR3 DNA: TGTGCCAGCAGGCTGCAGAACTATGGCTACACCTTC; CDR3 protein: CASRLQNYGYTF
clone size: NA; V gene: TRBV28; J gene: TRBJ1-1; D gene: TRBD1; CDR3 DNA: TGTGCCAGACAACAGGGACAGAGGGGAGAGAGTCCGAACACTGAAGCTTTCTTT; CDR3 protein: CARQQGQRGESPNTEAFF
clone size: NA; V gene: TRBV6-5; J gene: TRBJ2-7; D gene: NA; CDR3 DNA: TGTGCCAGCAGTTACTCGAGGGAGGCGCTCTACGAGCAGTACTTC; CDR3 protein: CASSYSREALYEQYF
clone size: few; V gene: TRBV19; J gene: TRBJ2-4; D gene: TRBD2; CDR3 DNA: TGTGCCAGTAGTCCCGCGGGGGACCGGTCCCGCGCCAAAAACATTCAGTACTTC; CDR3 protein: CASSPAGDRSRAKNIQYF
clone size: NA; V gene: TRBV10-3; J gene: TRBJ2-3; D gene: TRBD2; CDR3 DNA: TGTGCCATCAGTGATCGGAGCGGGGGGGCAGGAGATACGCAGTATTTT; CDR3 protein: CAISDRSGGAGDTQYF
clone size: few; V gene: TRBV10-3; J gene: TRBJ1-2; D gene: NA; CDR3 DNA: TGTGCCATCAGTCTCCAGGGTGATGGCTACACCTTC; CDR3 protein: CAISLQGDGYTF
clone size: NA; V gene: TRBV7-9; J gene: TRBJ2-7; D gene: NA; CDR3 DNA: TGTGCCAGCACCCCTGGGGGTTACGAGCAGTACTTC; CDR3 protein: CASTPGGYEQYF
clone size: NA; V gene: TRBV28; J gene: TRBJ1-4; D gene: NA; CDR3 DNA: TGTGCCAGCAGCCCACCGGGACAACAAAAACTGTTTTTT; CDR3 protein: CASSPPGQQKLFF
clone size: few; V gene: TRBV9; J gene: TRBJ1-1; D gene: NA; CDR3 DNA: TGTGCCAGCAGCTTCGACCAGGGTGGCACTGAAGCTTTCTTT; CDR3 protein: CASSFDQGGTEAFF
clone size: few; V gene: TRBV6-1; J gene: TRBJ2-4; D gene: NA; CDR3 DNA: TGTGCCAGCAGTGAATTGGGCGGCAAAAACATTCAGTACTTC; CDR3 protein: CASSELGGKNIQYF
clone size: few; V gene: TRBV5-1; J gene: TRBJ2-1; D gene: TRBD2; CDR3 DNA: TGCGCCAGCAGCGGAACTGCCTCGGGACTAGCGGGAGTGAATGAGCAGTTCTTC; CDR3 protein: CASSGTASGLAGVNEQFF
clone size: NA; V gene: TRBV6-1; J gene: TRBJ2-7; D gene: NA; CDR3 DNA: TGTGCCAGCAGTGAATTACCTTTTACAGGGCTCATAGTCTACGAGCAGTACTTC; CDR3 protein: CASSELPFTGLIVYEQYF
clone size: NA; V gene: TRBV2; J gene: TRBJ1-6; D gene: NA; CDR3 DNA: TGTGCCAGCAGTGAAGAGGGGGGTTCAGGTTCACCCCTCCACTTT; CDR3 protein: CASSEEGGSGSPLHF
clone size: many; V gene: TRBV19; J gene: TRBJ2-1; D gene: TRBD2; CDR3 DNA: TGTGCCAGTAGTGGGCTAGCGGCGAGCTCCTACAATGAGCAGTTCTTC; CDR3 protein: CASSGLAASSYNEQFF
clone size: few; V gene: TRBV7-2; J gene: TRBJ1-2; D gene: NA; CDR3 DNA: TGTGCCAGCAGCTTTCAGTACACCGGAGGCTACACCTTC; CDR3 protein: CASSFQYTGGYTF
clone size: few; V gene: TRBV9; J gene: TRBJ2-7; D gene: NA; CDR3 DNA: TGTGCCAGCAGCGTCGGGCCAGGCGCTTCCTACGAGCAGTACTTC; CDR3 protein: CASSVGPGASYEQYF
clone size: few; V gene: TRBV1; J gene: TRBJ2-4; D gene: NA; CDR3 DNA: TGCACCAGCAGCCCCAGGACTAGCGGGAAGGGGACCAAAAACATTCAGTACTTC; CDR3 protein: CTSSPRTSGKGTKNIQYF
clone size: NA; V gene: TRBV10-3; J gene: TRBJ2-7; D gene: NA; CDR3 DNA: TGTGCCATCAGTGAGGGGACTGCTGGCGAGCAGTACTTC; CDR3 protein: CAISEGTAGEQYF
clone size: NA; V gene: TRBV5-1; J gene: TRBJ2-3; D gene: NA; CDR3 DNA: TGCGCCAGCAGACGGGACGGAGCAGATACGCAGTATTTT; CDR3 protein: CASRRDGADTQYF
clone size: NA; V gene: TRBV7-3; J gene: TRBJ2-1; D gene: NA; CDR3 DNA: TGTGCCAGCAGCTTAATCGGGGGTGAGCAGTTCTTC; CDR3 protein: CASSLIGGEQFF
clone size: NA; V gene: TRBV14; J gene: TRBJ1-2; D gene: NA; CDR3 DNA: TGTGCCAGCAGCCAAGATCTAGCAGGTCTGGGCGAAGGCTACACCTTC; CDR3 protein: CASSQDLAGLGEGYTF
clone size: NA; V gene: TRBV9; J gene: TRBJ2-3; D gene: TRBD2; CDR3 DNA: TGTGCCAGCAGCGTAGGGGAGGGGAGAGGAGAGGGTACGCAGTATTTT; CDR3 protein: CASSVGEGRGEGTQYF
clone size: many; V gene: TRBV7-3; J gene: TRBJ1-2; D gene: TRBD1; CDR3 DNA: TGTGCCAGCAGCCCAGGACAGGGGCAGAACTATGGCTACACCTTC; CDR3 protein: CASSPGQGQNYGYTF
clone size: few; V gene: TRBV15; J gene: TRBJ1-2; D gene: NA; CDR3 DNA: TGTGCCACCAGCAGAGATAATAACTATGGCTACACCTTC; CDR3 protein: CATSRDNNYGYTF
clone size: few; V gene: TRBV30; J gene: TRBJ1-4; D gene: TRBD1; CDR3 DNA: TGTGCCTGGACTGCAAACAGGGGGAATGAAAAACTGTTTTTT; CDR3 protein: CAWTANRGNEKLFF
clone size: NA; V gene: TRBV12-5; J gene: TRBJ2-3; D gene: NA; CDR3 DNA: TGTGCTAGTTCGACCCGGGATACGCAGTATTTT; CDR3 protein: CASSTRDTQYF
clone size: few; V gene: TRBV2; J gene: TRBJ2-3; D gene: TRBD2; CDR3 DNA: TGTGCCAGCATCTCCGGGGGGGGCCCCACAGATACGCAGTATTTT; CDR3 protein: CASISGGGPTDTQYF
clone size: few; V gene: TRBV30; J gene: TRBJ2-7; D gene: TRBD1; CDR3 DNA: TGTGCCTGGAGTGAGGGACAGTCCTACGAGCAGTACTTC; CDR3 protein: CAWSEGQSYEQYF
clone size: NA; V gene: TRBV2; J gene: TRBJ2-7; D gene: NA; CDR3 DNA: TGTGCCAGCAGTGAGAGGTCGGGGCAGTACTTC; CDR3 protein: CASSERSGQYF
clone size: few; V gene: TRBV10-3; J gene: TRBJ1-2; D gene: NA; CDR3 DNA: TGTGCCATCAGTGAACAGGGACGGGCTAACTATGGCTACACCTTC; CDR3 protein: CAISEQGRANYGYTF
clone size: NA; V gene: TRBV27; J gene: TRBJ1-6; D gene: TRBD1; CDR3 DNA: TGTGCCAGCAGTTTATCGGGACAGGGGTATAATTCACCCCTCCACTTT; CDR3 protein: CASSLSGQGYNSPLHF
clone size: few; V gene: TRBV19; J gene: TRBJ2-1; D gene: NA; CDR3 DNA: TGTGCCAGTAGCAGGGGGAGACTAGCGACCTACAATGAGCAGTTCTTC; CDR3 protein: CASSRGRLATYNEQFF
clone size: NA; V gene: TRBV25-1; J gene: TRBJ1-2; D gene: NA; CDR3 DNA: TGTGCCAGCAGTGAATATAGGGCAGGGAACTATGGCTACACCTTC; CDR3 protein: CASSEYRAGNYGYTF
clone size: NA; V gene: TRBV29-1; J gene: TRBJ1-1; D gene: NA; CDR3 DNA: TGCAGCGGCCAAGCCGGGATGGGCACTGAAGCTTTCTTT; CDR3 protein: CSGQAGMGTEAFF
clone size: NA; V gene: TRBV11-2; J gene: TRBJ2-5; D gene: NA; CDR3 DNA: TGTGCCAGCAGCTTAGGGGTCAGGGTGGACCAGTACTTC; CDR3 protein: CASSLGVRVDQYF